The rows below give T cell receptor beta chains drawn from one sample of a study of blood T cell repertoires in COVID-19. Method: immunoSEQ multiplex PCR; TCRdb's copy keeps in-frame clones and lacks some. This table holds roughly 47,000 clones, approximately 83% found once. The sequencing input was peripheral blood. Every receptor here comes from a woman aged 80 or older with COVID-19, enrolled during active disease. Each CDR3 is given with its conserved first and last residue. D genes are given only for firm matches. Clone size appears in some rows only: once, few, many, or a class for an expanded clone.

d_call cdr3_length j_call v_call clone_size cdr3_nt cdr3_aa
. 16 TRBJ2-5 TRBV6-2/TRBV6-3 . TGTGCCAGCAGCCCCGGGCAGGGAAGGAGACAAGAGACCCAGTACTTC CASSPGQGRRQETQYF
. 13 TRBJ1-2 TRBV7-9 once TGTGCCAGCAGCCTATCAACGGGGGTTGGCTACACCTTC CASSLSTGVGYTF
TRBD2 18 TRBJ2-1 TRBV4-2 . TGTGCCAGCAGCCCCCTAGTGGCTAGCGGGAGCGGCCACAATGAGCAGTTCTTC CASSPLVASGSGHNEQFF
TRBD1 15 TRBJ2-2 TRBV19 . TGTGCCAGTAGTGACAGGGGGCTAGGGACCGGGGAGCTGTTTTTT CASSDRGLGTGELFF
TRBD2 18 TRBJ2-2 TRBV29-1 . TGCAGCGTTGAAGGACGACTAGCGGGAGGACGTATCACCGGGGAGCTGTTTTTT CSVEGRLAGGRITGELFF
. 13 TRBJ1-1 TRBV5-1 . TGCGCCAGCAGCTTGGGCGGGAACACTGAAGCTTTCTTT CASSLGGNTEAFF
. 16 TRBJ2-6 TRBV4-3 few TGCGCCAGCAGCCACGAACAGGGTTCCGGGGCCAACGTCCTGACTTTC CASSHEQGSGANVLTF
TRBD1 13 TRBJ2-3 TRBV13 . TGTGCCAGCAGTACAGGGGGCGCAGATACGCAGTATTTT CASSTGGADTQYF
TRBD2 14 TRBJ2-3 TRBV19 once TGTGCCAGTAGTGTTCAAGCGGGAGTAGATACGCAGTATTTT CASSVQAGVDTQYF
. 14 TRBJ1-3 TRBV3-1/TRBV3-2 once TGTGCCAGCGCACCAGTCGCTCTCGGAAACACCATATATTTT CASAPVALGNTIYF
TRBD1 19 TRBJ2-7 TRBV7-2 few TGTGCCAGCAGCTCTCGCGGCCCGGGACAGAAAGACCGAACCTACGAGCAGTACTTC CASSSRGPGQKDRTYEQYF
. 11 TRBJ2-1 TRBV27 . TGTGCCAGCTCGGAGGGGTTAAGGGAGTTCTTC CASSEGLREFF
. 16 TRBJ1-2 TRBV20-1 . TGCAGTGCCAGTAGTCCAGGGATGCAGACTAACTATGGCTACACCTTC CSASSPGMQTNYGYTF
TRBD1 16 TRBJ2-1 TRBV7-3 . TGTGCCAGCAGCGCCCCCGGGACAGGGGGCTACAATGAGCAGTTCTTC CASSAPGTGGYNEQFF
. 14 TRBJ1-1 TRBV18 hyperexpanded TGTGCCAGCTCACCGGCACAAAGATCGACTGAAGCTTTCTTT CASSPAQRSTEAFF
. 15 TRBJ2-5 TRBV7-2 . TGTGCCAGCAGCCCGCGGGGTAGGACCCAAGAGACCCAGTACTTC CASSPRGRTQETQYF
. 15 TRBJ1-3 TRBV6-1 . TGTGCCAGCAGTGAAGCGGGGGGGAGCGGAAACACCATATATTTT CASSEAGGSGNTIYF
. 12 TRBJ1-2 TRBV20-1 . TGCAGTGCTAGTGGACGGGGCTATGGCTACACCTTC CSASGRGYGYTF
TRBD1 15 TRBJ2-3 TRBV4-3 . TGCGCCAGCAGCCAGGACAGGGAGGCGACAGATACGCAGTATTTT CASSQDREATDTQYF
. 14 TRBJ1-2 TRBV5-1 . TGCGCCAGCAGCTTGGCGGGCAGGGAGGATGGCTACACCTTC CASSLAGREDGYTF
. 15 TRBJ2-2 TRBV27 . TGTGCCAGCAGTTTGGACTATGCGAACACCGGGGAGCTGTTTTTT CASSLDYANTGELFF
TRBD1 14 TRBJ1-4 TRBV28 . TGTGCCAGCAGTTTTTGGCAGGGGGGCGAAAAACTGTTTTTT CASSFWQGGEKLFF
. 15 TRBJ1-2 TRBV3-1/TRBV3-2 . TGTGCCAGCAGCCAACAGGCCGCCGCTAACTATGGCTACACCTTC CASSQQAAANYGYTF
TRBD1 13 TRBJ2-7 TRBV18 . TGTGCCAGCTCACCAGTCGACAGGGGGCTTCAGTACTTC CASSPVDRGLQYF
. 12 TRBJ1-1 TRBV3-1/TRBV3-2 . TGTGCCAGCAGCCAACAAACAGCTGAAGCTTTCTTT CASSQQTAEAFF
. 13 TRBJ2-1 TRBV18 . TGTGCCAGCTCACCACCGGACAGTCATGAGCAGTTCTTC CASSPPDSHEQFF
. 15 TRBJ1-3 TRBV6-5 . TGTGCCAGCGCTCCGGGACACAACTCTGGAAACACCATATATTTT CASAPGHNSGNTIYF
TRBD2 15 TRBJ2-3 TRBV4-3 . TGCGCCAGCTACCCTGCGGGGGGCTCCACAGATACGCAGTATTTT CASYPAGGSTDTQYF
TRBD1 17 TRBJ1-1 TRBV5-1 once TGCGCCAGCAGCTCGGGACAGGGGGCGGGGATTGGGACTGAAGCTTTCTTT CASSSGQGAGIGTEAFF
. 16 TRBJ2-1 TRBV19 . TGTGCCAGTAGTATAGGAGGATCAGGGTCACGAGCAGGGCAGTTCTTC CASSIGGSGSRAGQFF
. 17 TRBJ2-1 TRBV5-4 . TGTGCCAGCAGCTTGTCCGGGGGGCTGGGCTCCTACAATGAGCAGTTCTTC CASSLSGGLGSYNEQFF
TRBD2 15 TRBJ2-7 TRBV13 . TGTGCCAGCAGGCGGACTAGCGGGGGGTCCTACGAGCAGTACTTC CASRRTSGGSYEQYF
. 16 TRBJ1-1 TRBV5-1 . TGCGCCAGCAGCTCGCAAGGAGGGGGGGCGAACACTGAAGCTTTCTTT CASSSQGGGANTEAFF
TRBD2 14 TRBJ2-3 TRBV2 . TGTGCCAGCAGGCAGCGGGGGGGAGCAGATACGCAGTATTTT CASRQRGGADTQYF
TRBD1 14 TRBJ2-5 TRBV7-9 . TGTGCCAGCAGGGAAGAGGGACAGGGTGAGACCCAGTACTTC CASREEGQGETQYF
TRBD1 17 TRBJ2-7 TRBV27 . TGTGCCAATGAGGACAGGGGGACAAACATTCCCTCCTACGAGCAGTACTTC CANEDRGTNIPSYEQYF
. 13 TRBJ1-1 TRBV4-3 once TGCGCCAGCAGCCAGGAGGCGAACACTGAAGCTTTCTTT CASSQEANTEAFF
. 16 TRBJ2-1 TRBV19 . TGTGCCAGTAGTATAAACTCTAGCCCCCCCTACAATGAGCAGTTCTTC CASSINSSPPYNEQFF
TRBD2 15 TRBJ2-7 TRBV6-2/TRBV6-3 few TGTGCCAGCAGTTACCTAGCGGGAGATGTTTACGAGCAGTACTTC CASSYLAGDVYEQYF
TRBD2 14 TRBJ2-1 TRBV25-1 . TGTGCCAGCCCCGGGGGGAGCTCCTACAATGAGCAGTTCTTC CASPGGSSYNEQFF
TRBD2 18 TRBJ2-2 TRBV3-1/TRBV3-2 . TGTGCCAGCAGGAAACTAGCGGGAGGCCCCCTTAACACCGGGGAGCTGTTTTTT CASRKLAGGPLNTGELFF
TRBD1 17 TRBJ2-7 TRBV6-2/TRBV6-3 few TGTGCCAGCAGTTACCTCCATACCGGGACAGGGGATTACGAGCAGTACTTC CASSYLHTGTGDYEQYF
TRBD1 15 TRBJ1-2 TRBV7-2 . TGTGCCAGCAGCTTCGCTCGGGACAGTTACTATGGCTACACCTTC CASSFARDSYYGYTF
. 15 TRBJ2-7 TRBV6-5 . TGTGCCAGCAGTTATAGGAGCCGTGGCCCATACGAGCAGTACTTC CASSYRSRGPYEQYF
TRBD1 14 TRBJ1-2 TRBV19 . TGTGCCAGTAGTAGCAGGACAGGGAACTATGGCTACACCTTC CASSSRTGNYGYTF
. 17 TRBJ2-1 TRBV27 . TGTGCCAGCAGTTTATTTGGGCTAGCAAGCTCCTACAATGAGCAGTTCTTC CASSLFGLASSYNEQFF
TRBD1 15 TRBJ1-1 TRBV5-6 . TGTGCCAGCAGCTTGAGGACAGGGCAAGGGACTGAAGCTTTCTTT CASSLRTGQGTEAFF
TRBD1 16 TRBJ1-2 TRBV5-1 . TGCGCCAGCAGCGCAAGGACAGGGGGCGGTGGCTATGGCTACACCTTC CASSARTGGGGYGYTF
. 13 TRBJ1-1 TRBV10-3 . TGTGCCATCAGGGGTAATACGGGGACTGAAGCTTTCTTT CAIRGNTGTEAFF
TRBD2 16 TRBJ2-3 TRBV7-3 once TGTGCCAGCAGCTCCCTAGCGGGGCTCCGCACAGATACGCAGTATTTT CASSSLAGLRTDTQYF
. 16 TRBJ2-3 TRBV2 . TGTGCCAGCAGGGGTGGTCCCTGGGGGCAAGCAGATACGCAGTATTTT CASRGGPWGQADTQYF
. 13 TRBJ1-1 TRBV28 . TGTGCCAGCAGTTTGGCAGGGAACACTGAAGCTTTCTTT CASSLAGNTEAFF
TRBD1 16 TRBJ1-1 TRBV29-1 . TGCAGCGTTTCAGGGACAGGGGGCGCTTGGAAGACTGAAGCTTTCTTT CSVSGTGGAWKTEAFF
. 15 TRBJ1-3 TRBV6-2/TRBV6-3 . TGTGCCAGCAGTAGGACAACCGTCTCTGGAAACACCATATATTTT CASSRTTVSGNTIYF
. 13 TRBJ2-1 TRBV5-1 once TGCGCCAGCAGCTTTTCCCTAGCCCATGAGCAGTTCTTC CASSFSLAHEQFF